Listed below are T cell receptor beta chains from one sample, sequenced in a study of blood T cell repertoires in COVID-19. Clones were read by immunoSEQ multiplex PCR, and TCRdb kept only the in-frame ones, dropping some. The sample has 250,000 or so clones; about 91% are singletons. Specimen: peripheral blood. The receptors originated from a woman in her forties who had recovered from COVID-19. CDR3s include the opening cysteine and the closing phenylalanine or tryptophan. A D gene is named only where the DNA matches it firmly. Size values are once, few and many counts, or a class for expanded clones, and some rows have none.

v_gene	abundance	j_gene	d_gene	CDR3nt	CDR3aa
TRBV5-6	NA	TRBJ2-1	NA	TGTGCCAGCAGCAGAGGAGCGCCCGCCTACAATGAGCAGTTCTTC	CASSRGAPAYNEQFF
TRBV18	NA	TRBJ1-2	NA	TGTGCCAGCTCACCGGCAGATCTCTATGGCTACACCTTC	CASSPADLYGYTF
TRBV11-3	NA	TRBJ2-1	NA	TGTGCCAGCAGCTTAGATGCGGCTAGCTCGTACAATGAGCAGTTCTTC	CASSLDAASSYNEQFF
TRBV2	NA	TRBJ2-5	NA	TGTGCCAGCATGAATGGTCGAGCTCGGGAACAAGAGACCCAGTACTTC	CASMNGRAREQETQYF
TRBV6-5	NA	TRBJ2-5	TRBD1	TGTGCCAGCAGTTCTTACAGGGGGCAAGAGACCCAGTACTTC	CASSSYRGQETQYF
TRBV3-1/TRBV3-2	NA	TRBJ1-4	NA	TGTGCCAGCAGCCAAGCCGGTCTAGGGGGTGAAAAACTGTTTTTT	CASSQAGLGGEKLFF
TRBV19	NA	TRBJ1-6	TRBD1	TGTGCCAGTAGTTTGAGCCGACAGGGCTTACCCCTCCACTTT	CASSLSRQGLPLHF
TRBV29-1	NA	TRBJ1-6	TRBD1	TGCAGCGTAGGGACAGGGTCCAATTCACCCCTCCACTTT	CSVGTGSNSPLHF
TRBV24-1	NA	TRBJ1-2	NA	TGTGCCACCAGTAGAGACTTAAACTATGGCTACACCTTC	CATSRDLNYGYTF
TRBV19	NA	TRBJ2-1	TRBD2	TGTGCCAGTAGGGAGCGGGGATACAATGAGCAGTTCTTC	CASRERGYNEQFF
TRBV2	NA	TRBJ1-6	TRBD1	TGTGCCAGCAGGCTGACAGGGGCTTACAATTCACCCCTCCACTTT	CASRLTGAYNSPLHF
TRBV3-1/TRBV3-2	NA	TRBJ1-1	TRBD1	TGTGCCAGCAGCGGATACACAGGGGGCGCGACTGAAGCTTTCTTT	CASSGYTGGATEAFF
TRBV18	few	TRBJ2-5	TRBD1	TGTGCCAGCTCGCCAGGGGGCGGTGAGACCCAGTACTTC	CASSPGGGETQYF
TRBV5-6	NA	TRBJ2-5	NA	TGTGCCAGCAGGACACAGGGAGTAGGGGAGACCCAGTACTTC	CASRTQGVGETQYF
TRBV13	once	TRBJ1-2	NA	TGTGCCAGCAGCTTAGGCAGGACAGCATTTTATGGCTACACCTTC	CASSLGRTAFYGYTF
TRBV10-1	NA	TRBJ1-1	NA	TGCGCCAGCAGACCCCGGAACGGGGTTGACGTTTTCTTT	CASRPRNGVDVFF
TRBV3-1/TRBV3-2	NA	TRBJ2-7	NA	TGTGCCAGCAGCCCACAGGGACGGGGCTACGAGCAGTACTTC	CASSPQGRGYEQYF